This is a list of T cell receptor beta chains from one sample in a study of T-cell memory formation after mild COVID-19. Each CDR3 protein is one row after TCRdb ran MiXCR on the 5' RACE reads. The top ten hold 0.9% to 1.5% of the sample, which has some 54,000 distinct CDR3 sequences, 8% to 9.5% seen once. The sequencing input was PBMCs or a T cell subset sorted from them (not recorded which). These receptors were collected from a man younger than 35 who had mild COVID-19 (a few samples of this study predate the infection). Cell type and time point are not known. Both conserved end residues are part of each CDR3. Fields, in order: V gene, clone size, J gene, D gene, CDR3 protein, CDR3 DNA. A D gene is named only where the DNA matches it firmly. The size field is filled for only some rows; it gives once, few, many or a size class.

>TRBV19|.|TRBJ1-5|.
CASSISGSQPQHF
TGTGCCAGTAGTATTTCCGGGAGTCAGCCCCAGCATTTT
>TRBV12-3/TRBV12-4|few|TRBJ2-1|TRBD2
CASKRSGGNNEQFF
TGTGCCAGCAAAAGGAGCGGGGGGAACAATGAGCAGTTCTTC
>TRBV15|few|TRBJ1-5|.
CATSRDRTYPQHF
TGTGCCACCAGCCGCGACCGGACGTACCCCCAGCATTTT
>TRBV12-3/TRBV12-4|many|TRBJ2-7|TRBD1
CASRGQGYEQYF
TGTGCCAGCAGGGGACAGGGCTACGAGCAGTACTTC
>TRBV20-1|many|TRBJ2-5|TRBD2
CSARAASGDQETQYF
TGCAGTGCTAGGGCAGCTAGCGGGGACCAAGAGACCCAGTACTTC
>TRBV20-1|.|TRBJ2-7|TRBD2
CSARELRLAGGYEQYF
TGCAGTGCTAGAGAACTTCGACTAGCGGGGGGCTACGAGCAGTACTTC
>TRBV20-1|many|TRBJ2-1|.
CSALEGRNNEQFF
TGCAGTGCTTTAGAGGGTCGTAACAATGAGCAGTTCTTC
>TRBV24-1|.|TRBJ1-5|TRBD1
CATSEPTGISNQPQHF
TGTGCCACCAGTGAACCGACAGGGATAAGCAATCAGCCCCAGCATTTT
>TRBV3-1|.|TRBJ2-2|.
CASGGATGELFF
TGTGCCAGCGGGGGGGCCACCGGGGAGCTGTTTTTT
>TRBV11-2|many|TRBJ2-1|TRBD1
CASSPNPGQGMGLYNEQFF
TGTGCCAGCAGCCCCAACCCGGGACAGGGGATGGGCCTTTACAATGAGCAGTTCTTC
>TRBV20-1|.|TRBJ2-5|TRBD2
CSAPAGEVRETQYF
TGCAGTGCTCCCGCGGGGGAAGTGAGAGAGACCCAGTACTTC
>TRBV6-5|many|TRBJ1-1|.
CASGLIGVKAFF
TGTGCCAGCGGCTTAATAGGCGTTAAAGCTTTCTTT
>TRBV5-1|many|TRBJ2-1|TRBD1
CASAPGGADSYNEQFF
TGCGCCAGCGCTCCAGGGGGCGCCGACTCCTACAATGAGCAGTTCTTC
>TRBV6-5|.|TRBJ1-1|.
CASTDSSNTEAFF
TGTGCCAGCACGGACAGTTCTAACACTGAAGCTTTCTTT
>TRBV6-5|many|TRBJ1-1|.
CASSHLTGGTEAFF
TGTGCCAGCAGCCATCTGACAGGTGGCACTGAAGCTTTCTTT
>TRBV5-1|.|TRBJ2-7|.
CASSAGPLYEQYF
TGCGCCAGCAGCGCGGGGCCTCTCTACGAGCAGTACTTC
>TRBV6-5|.|TRBJ1-6|TRBD1
CASSYSTGQDSPLHF
TGTGCCAGCAGTTACTCGACCGGACAGGATTCACCCCTCCACTTT